What follows describes a single T cell receptor (beta chain). Its antigen is not yet known. No base qualities exist here, and no much larger clone lies one base off it. The data were obtained in a study of blood T cell repertoires in COVID-19 (dated by TCRdb to the early 2020s). Context from the whole study: Samples covering the acute and convalescent phases of COVID-19 were provided by collaborators in the United States, Italy and Spain. The prospective study material was composed of cDNA or gDNA derived from T cells, B-cell-depleted T cells, or PBMCs. The dataset comprised deeply sampled blood TCRbeta repertoires from subjects exposed to, actively infected with, or recovered from COVID-19. The repertoires were released in a freely available public database intended as a resource for research on the immune response to SARS-CoV-2. Samples were obtained from the ongoing ImmuneRACE study (first 160 participants) and from 950 to 1,500 subjects provided by 6 global collaborators. The sample metadata nearly always contained a de-identified subject ID, COVID-19 status, age in years and sex. Where available, HLA class I and class II types were obtained from metadata supplied by the sample provider rather than from assay-based typing.

The research as a whole found: Clinical and demographic metadata were provided uncurated, with the amount varying by source and participant.

The V end gives up 4 bases and the J end 2 bases, leaving 8 bases in the junction not matched to a gene. Measured from the cysteine to the phenylalanine, the CDR3 is 15 residues long. Just CDR3 DNA is preserved here, 45 bases in frame from base 1. Taken from the germline V gene, the CDR1 and CDR2 loops are SGDLS and YYNGEE. Each collaborating institution followed its own protocols to collect whole blood in K2EDTA tubes. Collaborator samples were shipped for TCRbeta analysis as frozen whole blood, isolated PBMCs, or DNA extracted from either sample type. TCRbeta CDR3 regions were amplified from genomic DNA using the immunoSEQ Assay, a bias-controlled multiplex PCR. The study's own analysis went as follows. Within the assay, amplification of reference gene primers was used to estimate how many nucleated cells each sample contained. To quantify the absolute abundance of each unique TCRbeta CDR3 rearrangement, sequence reads were collapsed and filtered. For each sample, productive Simpson clonality was calculated as the square root of Simpson's diversity index across productive rearrangements. This is the immuneACCESS table as TCRdb keeps it, with only in-frame sequences that have V and J called. A part of the clones is gone; compared with another copy, unresolved V genes explain less than half, and the rest is unexplained. From that table come the V and J calls and clone size; the DNA was used to work out D and trimming. This sample gives about 74,000 clones in total; around nine tenths of them show up just once. The ten biggest clones cover 1.5% to 2.5% of the sample.

The receptor's source is a woman aged 80 or over with active or convalescent COVID-19. This sequence uses TRBV9 and TRBJ2-5; the central 7 bases match TRBD2. Sequencing used peripheral blood. The nucleotide sequence is TGTGCCAGCAGCTCGGGAGGAAGTCCGCAAGAGACCCAGTACTTC. Translation gives CASSSGGSPQETQYF.